This passage covers 21 T cell receptor beta chains from one sample sequenced in a study of beta chain features in type 1 diabetes. The study's findings and limits: In every one of the four CD4+ subsets, TCRB CDR3s were moderately but significantly shorter in Type 1 diabetes patients.

Sequencing targeted expressed TCRB transcripts, as all isolated RNA had been reverse transcribed. Measured with immunoSEQ multiplex PCR; TCRdb has only the in-frame clones, and not every one. Found here are 300,000 to 450,000 clones, around 12% of them singletons; the top ten hold about 0.01%. These receptors lack a known antigen. The sequenced sample was naive CD4+ T cells from blood. The source of these receptors is a woman aged 18 to 35 with type 1 diabetes.

The chain uses TRBV15 and TRBJ2-7, with 7 nucleotides matching TRBD2. V gave up 5 bases and J gave up 3 bases; unmatched junction bases: 13. This CDR3 is built from 16 residues. The germline gives CDR1 LNHNV, CDR2 YYDKDF (reference sequence). As DNA, the CDR3 is TGTGCCACCAGCGGGCGACGGGGGGTTCCAGGCTACGAGCAGTACTTC. Encoded protein: CATSGRRGVPGYEQYF.

The V call is TRBV30, the J call TRBJ2-3, with 10 bases lining up with TRBD2. The CDR3 consists of 16 residues. Per germline, CDR1 GTSNPN and CDR2 SVGIG (reference sequence). V lost 0 bases, J lost 3 bases, and 6 bases stayed unmatched. The DNA of the CDR3 is TGTGCCTGGAGTGTAGGAGCTAGCGGGAGTACAGATACGCAGTATTTT. It codes for CAWSVGASGSTDTQYF.

This chain uses TRBV5-4 with TRBJ2-1; a weak D match, TRBD1 (5 bases). CDR1 is SGHNT and CDR2 is YYREEE in the germline V gene (reference sequence). The CDR3 length is 15 residues. V lost 4 bases, J lost 2 bases, and 13 bases lay in between. This chain's CDR3 is CASSPDIAPYNEQFF. The CDR3 coding sequence is TGTGCCAGCAGCCCGGACATAGCCCCCTACAATGAGCAGTTCTTC.

The chain uses TRBV7-2 and TRBJ2-5; 12 nucleotides line up with TRBD1. CDR3 length: 16 residues. The trim removed 1 base at V and 7 bases at J, leaving 7 bases unmatched. Germline V lookup: CDR1 SGHTA, CDR2 FQGNSA. The CDR3 DNA reads TGTGCCAGCAGCTTAGTGGGACAGGGGGCCGGGGGGACCCAGTACTTC. It yields the protein CASSLVGQGAGGTQYF.

V is TRBV5-6 and J is TRBJ2-4; perhaps TRBD2 as D (5 bases). Germline CDR1 SGHDT, CDR2 YYEEEE. The CDR3 loop spans 14 amino acids. Trimming shortened V by 0 bases and J by 7 bases, and 11 bases separated the two germline ends. The chain's CDR3 is CASSLAGGWNIQYF. In DNA form, the CDR3 reads TGTGCCAGCAGCTTGGCCGGAGGATGGAACATTCAGTACTTC.

This clone was detected a few times. This chain connects TRBV20-1 to TRBJ1-2; D call uncertain. The CDR3 length is 11 residues. The germline gives CDR1 DFQATT, CDR2 SNEGSKA (reference sequence). The CDR3, as DNA: TGCCGGACGGGGTGGTCAGGTGGCTACACCTTC. Translated: CRTGWSGGYTF.

This clone showed up just a few times. The DNA of the CDR3 is TGTGCCAGCAGTCAACAGAGGGGACTCCAAGAGACCCAGTACTTC. Translated, it gives CASSQQRGLQETQYF. V usage is TRBV2 and J usage is TRBJ2-5; possibly TRBD2 for D (6 bases). This CDR3 comprises 15 residues. The germline CDR1 and CDR2 sequences are SNHLY and FYNNEI. V was trimmed by 5 bases and J by 1 base, leaving 14 bases between them.

There are a few counts of this clone. The V gene is TRBV7-9, the J gene TRBJ2-2, with D unresolved. Trimming took off 5 bases at V and 1 base at J, with 14 bases between the two ends. In germline, CDR1 is SEHNR, CDR2 FQNEAQ (reference sequence). This CDR3 has 16 residues. CDR3 region: CASSAERRRNTGELFF. Here the CDR3 DNA reads TGTGCCAGCAGCGCGGAAAGACGGAGGAACACCGGGGAGCTGTTTTTT.

In DNA form, the CDR3 reads TGTGCCAGCAGAAGACAGGGGACCACCATATATTTT. It encodes CASRRQGTTIYF. This chain connects TRBV7-2 to TRBJ1-3; 8 bases agree with TRBD1. This CDR3 has 12 residues. Germline V CDR1 and CDR2: SGHTA, FQGNSA. The V and J ends lost 6 bases and 9 bases, in that order; junction bases with no gene match: 4.

This clone was seen only a few times. The DNA of the CDR3 is TGTGCCAGCATTACAGGTAACGCGGACACTGAAGCTTTCTTT. Residues: CASITGNADTEAFF. The V and J genes are TRBV2 and TRBJ1-1; the D gene is possibly TRBD1 (5 bases). V lost 7 bases, J lost 3 bases, and 15 bases lay in between. This CDR3 region has 14 residues. The germline gives CDR1 SNHLY, CDR2 FYNNEI. The whole variable domain, filled in from reference TRBV2 and TRBJ1-1, reads EPEVTQTPSHQVTQMGQEVILRCVPISNHLYFYWYRQILGQKVEFLVSFYNNEISEKSEIFDDQFSVERPDGSNFTLKIRSTKLEDSAMYFCASITGNADTEAFFGQGTRLTVV.

The gene calls are TRBV11-2 and TRBJ1-1; D gene uncertain. The CDR3 sequence is 14 residues long. Germline V gene data show CDR1 as SGHAT and CDR2 as FQNNGV. V dropped 6 bases and J dropped 2 bases, with 13 bases sitting between them. The CDR3 DNA is TGTGCCAGCAGTCGTTCCCGGGGTAACACTGAAGCTTTCTTT. It codes for CASSRSRGNTEAFF.

The CDR3 DNA reads TGTGCCAGCAGCCTGCAGCAGGGGGCCGGGAACACTGAAGCTTTCTTT. Translated, it gives CASSLQQGAGNTEAFF. The chain is built from TRBV4-2 and TRBJ1-1; 8 nucleotides agree with TRBD1. The V segment lost 4 bases and the J segment 1 base; nucleotides outside the gene matches: 8. This CDR3 is 16 amino acids long. Looked up from germline, CDR1 is LGHNA and CDR2 is YNFKEQ.

This clone was counted only a few times. The chain uses TRBV9 and TRBJ1-1, with TRBD1 matching 7 bases. There are 15 residues in the CDR3. Trimming cost V 6 bases and J 1 base; bases outside gene matches: 9. CDR1 SGDLS and CDR2 YYNGEE come from the germline V gene. CDR3 bases: TGTGCCAGCACCAAAGAGGGGGCACCGAACACTGAAGCTTTCTTT. Protein sequence: CASTKEGAPNTEAFF.

This clone came up a few times. The chain uses TRBV30 and TRBJ2-1; TRBD2 matches at 10 bases. Trimming removed 5 bases from V and 9 bases from J; junction bases left unmatched: 13. Looked up from germline, CDR1 is GTSNPN and CDR2 is SVGIG (reference sequence). The CDR3 has 15 amino acids. In nucleotides, the CDR3 is TGTGCCTGGGGGAGGGGGCTAGCGGGAGTGGGTGAGCAGTTCTTC. Amino acids: CAWGRGLAGVGEQFF.

The rearrangement links TRBV28 to TRBJ2-7, with D tentatively TRBD2 (5 bases). The CDR3 loop spans 15 amino acids. Trimming removed 1 base at V and 2 bases at J, with 12 bases between. Germline-derived CDR1 and CDR2 are MDHEN and SYDVKM. Here the CDR3 reads CASSLSTLRAYEQYF. In nucleotides, the CDR3 is TGTGCCAGCAGTTTATCAACGCTGAGGGCCTACGAGCAGTACTTC.

This clone was seen a few times. The rearrangement links TRBV23-1 to TRBJ1-3; D possibly corresponds to TRBD1 (6 bases). TRBV23-1 is reported as an ORF; its role is uncertain. Trimming took off 0 bases at V and 0 bases at J, with 9 bases between the two ends. The CDR3 is made up of 16 amino acids. The CDR3 DNA is TGCGCCAGCAGTCAATCACCCAGGGGCTCTGGAAACACCATATATTTT. It codes for CASSQSPRGSGNTIYF.

This clone turned up a few times. The chain recombines TRBV7-3 with TRBJ2-1; TRBD2 might be the D (6 bases). Trimming removed 5 bases at V and 10 bases at J, with 24 bases between. Germline V gene lookup returns CDR1 SGHTA and CDR2 FQGTGA. The CDR3 totals 16 residues. The CDR3 loop is CASSPTGDAWQREQFF. CDR3 nucleotide sequence: TGTGCCAGCAGCCCGACGGGGGACGCCTGGCAGCGGGAGCAGTTCTTC.

This clone was seen more than once but under ten times. The chain links TRBV5-1 to TRBJ2-1; 13 nucleotides align to TRBD2. V was pared by 5 bases and J by 1 base, with 3 bases of the junction left unmatched. The germline V gene encodes CDR1 SGHRS and CDR2 YFSETQ. This CDR3 is 16 amino acids long. In DNA form, the CDR3 reads TGCGCCAGCAGTCCGGGACTAGCGGGATCCTACAATGAGCAGTTCTTC. This sequence encodes CASSPGLAGSYNEQFF.

This clone appeared a few times. The genes are TRBV19 and TRBJ2-7; TRBD2 matches at 11 bases. With V trimmed by 3 bases and J by 3 bases, 4 bases remained unmatched. The germline gives CDR1 LNHDA, CDR2 SQIVND (reference sequence). The CDR3 totals 15 residues. CDR3 nucleotides: TGTGCCAGTAGTATCCTACTAGCGGGAGACTACGAGCAGTACTTC. This encodes CASSILLAGDYEQYF.

This chain joins TRBV5-4 and TRBJ1-1; a weak D match, TRBD1 (5 bases). V was clipped by 4 bases and J by 4 bases, with 17 bases between them. The CDR3 is made up of 15 amino acids. Germline CDR1 is SGHNT and CDR2 is YYREEE (reference sequence). The CDR3 region is CASSPDEGRVTEAFF. CDR3 DNA: TGTGCCAGCAGCCCGGACGAGGGGAGGGTCACTGAAGCTTTCTTT.

This clone has just a few counts. The CDR3 DNA follows: TGTGCCAGCAGCCCCAAGACAGGGTTTGGTCTCTATGGCTACACCTTC. Protein: CASSPKTGFGLYGYTF. The chain uses TRBV13 and TRBJ1-2; 7 nucleotides align to TRBD1. J gave up 4 bases and V 5 bases, and 13 bases lay outside the gene matches. CDR1 is PRHDT and CDR2 is FYEKMQ in the germline V gene (reference sequence). This CDR3 is built from 16 residues.